This T cell receptor (beta chain) was captured in a study of OX40 agonist ivuxolimab in advanced cancers. Sequenced by immunoSEQ multiplex PCR; TCRdb stores in-frame clones only, minus some. This table holds 65,000 to 95,000 clones, roughly 91% found once. Germline CDR1 reads LNHDA; CDR2 reads SQIVND (reference sequence). This CDR3 contains 17 residues. Trimming cost V 3 bases and J 1 base; bases outside gene matches: 9. The clonotype comes from an adult with an advanced solid tumor such as melanoma, head and neck, liver or kidney cancer. This rearrangement joins TRBV19 to TRBJ2-4; 7 bases line up with TRBD1. Here the sequenced sample was CD4+ or CD8+ T cells sorted from blood, taken in a trial of the OX40 agonist ivuxolimab. The CDR3 is CASSIRRQGQAKNIQYF. In DNA form, the CDR3 reads TGTGCCAGTAGTATCCGTCGGCAGGGACAGGCCAAAAACATTCAGTACTTC.